The 22 T cell receptor beta chains listed next were all sequenced from one sample in a study of T cells after yellow fever vaccination. One entry per CDR3 protein, called by TCRdb with MiXCR from the 5' RACE reads. The sample contains around 200,000 distinct CDR3 sequences, about 11% of which appear only once. Specimen: CD8+ T cells sorted from PBMCs, collected 15 days after the yellow fever booster vaccination. These receptors were taken from a man in his late teens or twenties who received the YFV17D yellow fever vaccine.

This clonotype was observed at least ten times. The rearrangement uses TRBV12-5 and TRBJ2-7; D is tentatively TRBD1 or TRBD2 (5 bases each). The germline gives CDR1 LGHNT, CDR2 FRNRAP. V shed 3 bases and J shed 4 bases, with 10 bases lying between them. CDR3 length: 13 amino acids. CDR3 region: CASGFGTVYEQYF. CDR3 nucleotides: TGTGCTAGTGGTTTCGGGACCGTTTACGAGCAGTACTTC.

There are many counts of this clonotype. The chain joins TRBV7-9 to TRBJ1-1, with 7 bases matching TRBD1. V lost 10 bases to trimming and J lost 3 bases; unmatched junction nucleotides: 8. Per the germline V gene, CDR1 is SEHNR and CDR2 is FQNEAQ (reference sequence). The CDR3 length is 13 residues. Here the CDR3 reads CAIRDSVDTEAFF. In DNA, the CDR3 is TGTGCCATCCGGGACAGTGTGGACACTGAAGCTTTCTTT.

This clonotype was seen a few times. The V and J genes are TRBV7-8 and TRBJ1-2; D is unresolved. Germline loops: CDR1 SGHVS, CDR2 FQNEAQ. CDR3 size: 12 residues. Trimming took off 5 bases at V and 3 bases at J, with 7 bases between the two ends. CDR3 region: CASSPLHYGYTF. As DNA, the CDR3 is TGTGCCAGCAGCCCCCTGCACTATGGCTACACCTTC.

This clonotype appeared a few times. V gene TRBV9 combines with J gene TRBJ1-1; unclear D gene. The CDR3 contains 13 residues. Germline lookup yields CDR1 SGDLS and CDR2 YYNGEE. V dropped 4 bases and J dropped 8 bases, with 15 bases sitting between them. This CDR3 is CASSTGGSLEAFF. In DNA, the CDR3 is TGTGCCAGCAGCACCGGAGGCAGCCTCGAAGCTTTCTTT. Looking up the rest from reference TRBV9 and TRBJ1-1 gives the full variable domain: DSGVTQTPKHLITATGQRVTLRCSPRSGDLSVYWYQQSLDQGLQFLIQYYNGEERAKGNILERFSAQQFPDLHSELNLSSLELGDSALYFCASSTGGSLEAFFGQGTRLTVV.

This clonotype occurred a few times. The J gene is TRBJ1-1, the V gene TRBV4-1, with D perhaps matching TRBD1 (6 bases). With 0 bases removed from V and 5 bases from J, the gap between germline ends came to 13 bases. This CDR3 region has 15 residues. Germline-derived CDR1 and CDR2 are MGHRA and YSYEKL. In nucleotides, the CDR3 is TGCGCCAGCAGCCAAGATACGGGGGCCGGGACTGAAGCTTTCTTT. Its translation: CASSQDTGAGTEAFF.

The chain recombines TRBV28 with TRBJ1-1, with 8 bases matching TRBD1. This CDR3 region has 16 residues. The V segment lost 4 bases and the J segment 3 bases; nucleotides outside the gene matches: 10. The germline V gene has CDR1 MDHEN and CDR2 SYDVKM. CDR3 in amino acids: CASSSPQGDGDTEAFF. Here the CDR3 DNA reads TGTGCCAGCAGTTCGCCACAGGGGGATGGCGACACTGAAGCTTTCTTT.

This clonotype was seen a few times. The chain is built from TRBV15 and TRBJ2-1, with 10 bases identical to TRBD2. V trimming: 0 bases; J trimming: 4 bases; junction bases outside the gene matches: 3. The CDR3 is 16 residues long. CDR1 and CDR2 (germline): LNHNV, YYDKDF (reference sequence). CDR3 residues: CATSREGAGGYNEQFF. The CDR3, as DNA: TGTGCCACCAGCAGAGAAGGAGCGGGGGGGTACAATGAGCAGTTCTTC.

In this sample, this clonotype turned up a few times. The V call is TRBV20-1, the J call TRBJ1-3; the D gene is possibly TRBD1 (6 bases). From germline, CDR1 is DFQATT and CDR2 SNEGSKA (reference sequence). Trimming took 4 bases from V and 1 from J, leaving 20 bases between them. This CDR3 has 17 amino acids. In DNA form, the CDR3 reads TGCAGTGCTAAAAGGAAGGAGGGTACAGGGTCTGGAAACACCATATATTTT. Its protein product is CSAKRKEGTGSGNTIYF.

This clonotype was counted a few times. The genes are TRBV4-1 and TRBJ1-1, with D unclear. The CDR3 totals 18 residues. The V end lost 2 bases, the J end lost 4 bases, and 23 bases lay between the germline ends. The V gene's germline CDR1 is MGHRA and CDR2 YSYEKL. In DNA, the CDR3 is TGCGCCAGCAGCCAATCTGCGGCGTGGGCGCGACGGAGCACTGAAGCTTTCTTT. Its protein product is CASSQSAAWARRSTEAFF.

This clonotype was picked up many times. The V gene is TRBV6-5, the J gene TRBJ1-2; D gene uncertain. This CDR3 spans 12 amino acids. The germline CDR1 and CDR2 sequences are MNHEY and SVGAGI. V shed 4 bases and J shed 8 bases, with 11 bases lying between them. The CDR3 spells CASSSLSSGYTF. The CDR3 DNA reads TGTGCCAGCAGTTCCCTGAGCTCCGGCTACACCTTC.

J is TRBJ2-4 and V is TRBV20-1; 15 bases are shared with TRBD2. The CDR3 totals 18 residues. Germline CDR1 DFQATT, CDR2 SNEGSKA (reference sequence). The V segment lost 4 bases and the J segment 1 base; nucleotides outside the gene matches: 8. CDR3 DNA sequence: TGCAGTGCTACTAGAGGGACTAGCGGGGGGTTGGCCAAAAACATTCAGTACTTC. It codes for CSATRGTSGGLAKNIQYF.

This clonotype came up a few times. This sequence joins TRBV11-2 and TRBJ1-1; D is uncertain. The V gene's germline CDR1 is SGHAT and CDR2 FQNNGV. This CDR3 is 13 amino acids long. With 5 bases removed from V and 4 bases from J, the gap between germline ends came to 11 bases. CDR3 protein: CASSQGVITEAFF. DNA for the CDR3: TGTGCCAGCAGCCAAGGAGTAATCACTGAAGCTTTCTTT. The full variable domain, with the rest looked up from reference TRBV11-2 and TRBJ1-1, is EAGVAQSPRYKIIEKRQSVAFWCNPISGHATLYWYQQILGQGPKLLIQFQNNGVVDDSQLPKDRFSAERLKGVDSTLKIQPAKLEDSAVYLCASSQGVITEAFFGQGTRLTVV.

V usage is TRBV19 and J usage is TRBJ1-2; a weak D match, TRBD1 (6 bases). Trimming removed 7 bases at V and 8 bases at J, with 14 bases between. The CDR3 has 12 amino acids. Germline CDR1 and CDR2: LNHDA and SQIVND (reference sequence). The CDR3, as DNA: TGTGCCAGTACCACAGGGAAGTCGGGCTACACCTTC. Its protein is CASTTGKSGYTF.

This clonotype showed up just a few times. The chain carries TRBV15 and TRBJ2-1; TRBD2 might be the D (7 bases). Per germline, CDR1 LNHNV and CDR2 YYDKDF (reference sequence). The CDR3 spans 13 residues. V lost 1 base to trimming and J lost 9 bases, with 10 bases between them. The CDR3: CATSRGRGGEQFF. The CDR3 DNA reads as TGTGCCACCAGCAGAGGTAGGGGGGGTGAGCAGTTCTTC.

This clonotype has a handful of counts. The V and J genes are TRBV4-3 and TRBJ2-2, with D perhaps TRBD2 (5 bases). Trimming left V 0 bases short and J 7 bases short, with 9 bases between. CDR1 is LGHNA and CDR2 is YSLEER in the germline V gene. CDR3 length: 14 residues. DNA of the CDR3: TGCGCCAGCAGCCAAGACGGACTCGGCGGGGAGCTGTTTTTT. This sequence encodes CASSQDGLGGELFF.

This clonotype turned up a few times. The rearrangement uses TRBV6-6 and TRBJ2-5; 11 nucleotides agree with TRBD1. Losses at the gene ends were 5 bases for V and 5 bases for J; bases not matched to a gene: 10. CDR1 is MNHNY, CDR2 SVGAGI, per germline (reference sequence). This CDR3 spans 16 amino acids. The CDR3 nucleotides are TGTGCCAGCAGTGGGGCGGACAGGGGGCGCAGGGAGACCCAGTACTTC. Its translation is CASSGADRGRRETQYF.

Ten or more counts support this clonotype. The chain links TRBV14 to TRBJ1-1, with D unclear. This CDR3 comprises 12 residues. V shed 5 bases and J shed 1 base, with 5 bases lying between them. Germline lookup yields CDR1 SGHDN and CDR2 FVKESK. The CDR3 DNA reads TGTGCCAGCAGCATAGCGAACACTGAAGCTTTCTTT. Amino acid sequence: CASSIANTEAFF. The variable domain in full, completed from reference TRBV14 and TRBJ1-1, reads EAGVTQFPSHSVIEKGQTVTLRCDPISGHDNLYWYRRVMGKEIKFLLHFVKESKQDESGMPNNRFLAERTGGTYSTLKVQPAELEDSGVYFCASSIANTEAFFGQGTRLTVV.

This clonotype came up a few times. This rearrangement joins TRBV15 to TRBJ1-1; D uncertain. V lost 3 bases to trimming and J lost 2 bases, with 19 bases between them. This CDR3 is 17 amino acids long. The germline CDR1 and CDR2 sequences are LNHNV and YYDKDF (reference sequence). This chain's CDR3 is CATSSPAAANINTEAFF. CDR3 DNA: TGTGCCACCAGCAGCCCGGCGGCAGCCAACATAAACACTGAAGCTTTCTTT.

The chain carries TRBV7-2 and TRBJ2-2; D is possibly TRBD1 (5 bases). Per the germline V gene, CDR1 is SGHTA and CDR2 is FQGNSA. Trimming took off 8 bases at V and 1 base at J, with 14 bases between the two ends. The CDR3 length is 15 residues. In nucleotides, the CDR3 is TGTGCCAGCCCTCCCAACGACAGGAACACCGGGGAGCTGTTTTTT. As protein: CASPPNDRNTGELFF. The full variable domain, its missing parts supplied by reference TRBV7-2 and TRBJ2-2, is GAGVSQSPSNKVTEKGKDVELRCDPISGHTALYWYRQSLGQGLEFLIYFQGNSAPDKSGLPSDRFSAERTGGSVSTLTIQRTQQEDSAVYLCASPPNDRNTGELFFGEGSRLTVL.

This clonotype has just one count. One junction end disagrees with the germline gene, perhaps due to a read error. The chain couples TRBV24-1 to TRBJ1-1; D might be TRBD1 (6 bases). CDR3 length equals 12 residues. The germline V gene encodes CDR1 KGHDR and CDR2 SFDVKD. CDR3 sequence reads: CASSDPQGEAFF. CDR3 nucleotide sequence: TGTGCCTCCAGTGATCCACAGGGTGAAGCTTTCTTT.

The V call is TRBV10-3, the J call TRBJ1-6; D possibly corresponds to TRBD1 (5 bases). V shed 3 bases and J shed 6 bases, with 18 bases lying between them. The CDR3 extends over 17 amino acids. From germline, CDR1 is ENHRY and CDR2 SYGVKD. CDR3 coding DNA: TGTGCCATCAGTGAAAAAGGGGAAGGGCAGGGTAATTCACCCCTCCACTTT. Amino acids: CAISEKGEGQGNSPLHF.

This clonotype was counted only a few times. The J gene is TRBJ2-3, the V gene TRBV7-2; 8 positions agree with TRBD2. The CDR3 length is 15 residues. V dropped 5 bases and J dropped 2; count of bases not matched to a gene: 6. Germline values: CDR1 SGHTA, CDR2 FQGNSA. Written as DNA, the CDR3 is TGTGCCAGCAGCGGGATACTAGCGGACACAGATACGCAGTATTTT. It yields the protein CASSGILADTDTQYF.